Shown below are 32 T cell receptor beta chains from a single sample sequenced in a study of CDR3 diversity in severe acne. One entry per CDR3 protein, called by TCRdb with MiXCR from the PCR reads. This sample has about 84,000 distinct CDR3 sequences, with 45% to 55% found just once. The sample taken for sequencing was blood. These receptors were taken from a male donor in good health, without acne.

This clonotype was detected once. It is unclear where the CDR3 begins or ends on the DNA, so no DNA is shown, and the CDR3 is as TCRdb lists it. CDR3 region: CASFYICSARGIYNEQFF. The chain couples TRBV13 to TRBJ2-1; TRBD2, as called in the table, went unchecked against the DNA. Germline CDR1 PRHDT, CDR2 FYEKMQ (reference sequence). The CDR3 has 18 residues if both end residues are counted.

The chain links TRBV4-1 to TRBJ2-7; TRBD2 agrees at 12 bases. CDR3 length: 17 residues. V dropped 4 bases and J dropped 3; count of bases not matched to a gene: 10. Germline V CDR1 and CDR2: MGHRA, YSYEKL. CDR3 in DNA: TGCGCCAGCAGCCTTGTTTCTAGCGGGAGGGCCAACTACGAGCAGTACTTC. The encoded protein is CASSLVSSGRANYEQYF.

This chain joins TRBV20-1 and TRBJ1-2, with TRBD1 matching over 7 bases. V dropped 3 bases and J dropped 12; count of bases not matched to a gene: 10. Germline V gives CDR1 DFQATT, CDR2 SNEGSKA (reference sequence). The CDR3 sequence is 12 residues long. The CDR3 spells CSASIANRGNTF. In DNA form, the CDR3 reads TGCAGTGCTAGTATCGCTAACAGGGGTAACACCTTC.

This clonotype has ten or more counts. This chain joins TRBV14 and TRBJ2-1; D is undetermined. Looked up from germline, CDR1 is SGHDN and CDR2 is FVKESK. The CDR3 spans 13 residues. V lost 1 base, J lost 5 bases, and 6 bases lay in between. The CDR3, as DNA: TGTGCCAGCAGCCAAGGTACAGACAATGAGCAGTTCTTC. It yields the protein CASSQGTDNEQFF.

In its sample, this clonotype was seen many times. The chain recombines TRBV6-1 with TRBJ1-5, with D uncertain. CDR3 size: 16 residues. V lost 0 bases, J lost 0 bases, and 9 bases lay in between. Germline CDR1 and CDR2: MNHNS and SASEGT. CDR3 in DNA: TGTGCCAGCAGTGAAGCACCCGGGGTTAGCAATCAGCCCCAGCATTTT. Amino acids: CASSEAPGVSNQPQHF.

A word on this clonotype: At one of its ends the junction is not consistent with the germline gene, which may arise from a read error. The chain has TRBV5-4 and TRBJ2-2; unclear D gene. Germline V gene data show CDR1 as SGHNT and CDR2 as YYREEE (reference sequence). The CDR3 contains 17 residues. The CDR3 region is CASSQGPAVKGTGELFF. In DNA, the CDR3 is TGCGCCAGCAGCCAAGGGCCGGCCGTGAAGGGCACCGGGGAGCTGTTTTTT.

The V call is TRBV6-4, the J call TRBJ2-3; TRBD2 matches 11 bases. This CDR3 has 15 amino acids. The junction had 4 bases not matched to a gene; V was cut back by 2 bases and J by 6 bases. Germline V gene lookup returns CDR1 MRHNA and CDR2 SNTAGT. DNA for the CDR3: TGTGCCAGCAGTGACACTAGCGGGAGTTGGGATACGCAGTATTTT. This codes for CASSDTSGSWDTQYF.

The table lists this clonotype with a few counts. V gene TRBV2 combines with J gene TRBJ1-1; D is ambiguous. The germline V and J ends were trimmed by 1 base and 0 bases, with 6 bases remaining between them. Germline V lookup: CDR1 SNHLY, CDR2 FYNNEI. The length of the CDR3 is 14 residues. CDR3 DNA sequence: TGTGCCAGCAGTGAAGGCCTGATGAACACTGAAGCTTTCTTT. This codes for CASSEGLMNTEAFF. The entire variable domain, with the rest obtained from reference TRBV2 and TRBJ1-1, is as follows: EPEVTQTPSHQVTQMGQEVILRCVPISNHLYFYWYRQILGQKVEFLVSFYNNEISEKSEIFDDQFSVERPDGSNFTLKIRSTKLEDSAMYFCASSEGLMNTEAFFGQGTRLTVV.

In its sample, this clonotype was seen many times. The J gene is TRBJ2-1, the V gene TRBV7-2; D tentatively reads TRBD1 or TRBD2 (6 bases each). CDR3 length: 13 residues. From germline, CDR1 is SGHTA and CDR2 FQGNSA. Between the trimmed V and J ends, which lost 6 bases and 4 bases, there was a span of 10 bases. The CDR3 nucleotides are TGTGCCAGCAGGGGGGGCGATTACAATGAGCAGTTCTTC. It specifies CASRGGDYNEQFF. Variable domain in full (rest from reference TRBV7-2 and TRBJ2-1): GAGVSQSPSNKVTEKGKDVELRCDPISGHTALYWYRQSLGQGLEFLIYFQGNSAPDKSGLPSDRFSAERTGGSVSTLTIQRTQQEDSAVYLCASRGGDYNEQFFGPGTRLTVL.

This clonotype was observed a few times. One junction end disagrees with the germline gene, perhaps due to a read error. V is TRBV27 and J is TRBJ2-7; possible D gene TRBD1, 5 bases. The length of the CDR3 is 16 residues. Germline V gene sequence: CDR1 MNHEY, CDR2 SMNVEV (reference sequence). The CDR3 loop reads CAGSRNTGPLPYEQYF. CDR3 nucleotides: TGTGCCGGCAGTCGGAATACAGGTCCGTTGCCCTACGAGCAGTACTTC.

J is TRBJ1-2 and V is TRBV25-1; 8 nucleotides match TRBD1. Germline V CDR1 and CDR2: MGHDK, SYGVNS. The CDR3 totals 15 residues. V lost 8 bases and J lost 5; bases outside the gene matches: 13. CDR3 nucleotides: TGTGCCAGCTCACCAGAATTGACAGGGGCTTATGGCTACACCTTC. Residues: CASSPELTGAYGYTF.

In this sample, this clonotype turned up many times. Here the CDR3 omits its conserved ending phenylalanine or tryptophan, so a read error is the likely source. No DNA is shown, since the ends of the CDR3 on it are uncertain; the CDR3 is the one TCRdb lists. J is TRBJ2-5 and V is TRBV15. The V gene's germline CDR1 is LNHNV and CDR2 YYDKDF (reference sequence). The CDR3 extends over 16 residues, inclusive of both ends. The CDR3 loop is CATSRDAQTDGYTFGS.

There are many counts of this clonotype. The CDR3 bases are TGTGCCAGCAATGGGGGGACAGGGGTCACTCAGCCCCAGCATTTT. As protein: CASNGGTGVTQPQHF. This chain connects TRBV12-3 or TRBV12-4 to TRBJ1-5; TRBD1 matches 10 bases. The V gene end was trimmed by 7 bases and the J gene end by 6 bases; junction bases not matched to a gene: 9. The CDR3 sequence is 15 residues long.

The chain uses TRBV6-1 and TRBJ1-1, with D perhaps matching TRBD1 (5 bases). The length of the CDR3 is 14 residues. Germline lookup yields CDR1 MNHNS and CDR2 SASEGT. Trimming took 2 bases from V and 8 from J, leaving 15 bases between them. The CDR3: CASSERAEGYEAFF. The CDR3 region has the DNA TGTGCCAGCAGTGAAAGAGCGGAGGGGTACGAAGCTTTCTTT.

A word on this clonotype: Because the CDR3 is missing its conserved closing phenylalanine or tryptophan, this is likely a read error. This chain connects TRBV7-9 to TRBJ2-7, with a tentative D call TRBD1 (5 bases). Germline V CDR1 and CDR2: SEHNR, FQNEAQ (reference sequence). This CDR3 comprises 12 residues. Here the CDR3 reads CVSSPTDYEQYS. In DNA, the CDR3 is TGTGTCAGCAGCCCGACAGACTACGAGCAGTACTCC.

The rearrangement joins TRBV7-3 to TRBJ2-7; 7 bases line up with TRBD1. V trimming: 5 bases; J trimming: 6 bases; junction bases outside the gene matches: 7. Germline V CDR1 and CDR2: SGHTA, FQGTGA. This CDR3 contains 13 residues. CDR3 coding DNA: TGTGCCAGCAGCCAGGTAGGGGACAGCGAGCAGTACTTC. This encodes CASSQVGDSEQYF.

The V call is TRBV6-4, the J call TRBJ2-1; 16 bases are shared with TRBD2. Germline CDR1 reads MRHNA; CDR2 reads SNTAGT. V was clipped by 8 bases and J by 9 bases; unmatched bases: 10. The CDR3 has 16 amino acids. As DNA, the CDR3 is TGTGCCAGCGCCGCCGGGACTAGCGGGGGGGCGGGTGAGCAGTTCTTC. As protein: CASAAGTSGGAGEQFF.

This clonotype was counted only a few times. The chain recombines TRBV24-1 with TRBJ2-6; a possible D gene is TRBD1 (6 bases). Germline values: CDR1 KGHDR, CDR2 SFDVKD. The germline V and J ends were trimmed by 3 bases and 4 bases, with 9 bases remaining between them. The CDR3 runs 15 residues. This CDR3 reads CATSDTGSGANVLTF. The DNA of the CDR3 is TGTGCCACCAGTGATACAGGGAGCGGGGCCAACGTCCTGACTTTC.

In this sample, this clonotype turned up a few times. The gene calls are TRBV2 and TRBJ2-2, with D hard to call. Trimming cost V 8 bases and J 5 bases, with 6 bases left between them. From germline, CDR1 is SNHLY and CDR2 FYNNEI. This CDR3 has 11 amino acids. The CDR3 coding sequence is TGTGCCAGCTCACGGACCGGGGAGCTGTTTTTT. Translation: CASSRTGELFF.

The J gene is TRBJ2-7, the V gene TRBV25-1; 8 bases align to TRBD2. Germline V gene data show CDR1 as MGHDK and CDR2 as SYGVNS. The CDR3 consists of 14 residues. The V segment lost 3 bases and the J segment 2 bases; nucleotides outside the gene matches: 3. CDR3: CASSDGSGTYEQYF. The CDR3 coding sequence is TGTGCCAGCAGTGACGGTAGCGGGACCTACGAGCAGTACTTC.

This clonotype has just a few counts. V is TRBV9 and J is TRBJ2-7; D tentatively reads TRBD1 or TRBD2 (5 bases each). Germline V CDR1 and CDR2: SGDLS, YYNGEE. There are 13 residues in the CDR3. The ends were cut back, 0 bases at V and 7 bases at J, with 11 bases in the middle. CDR3 in amino acids: CASSVDLAGEQYF. CDR3 DNA sequence: TGTGCCAGCAGCGTAGACCTAGCAGGGGAGCAGTACTTC.

A few counts support this clonotype. The V and J genes are TRBV29-1 and TRBJ1-1; 12 bases align to TRBD1. With V trimmed by 6 bases and J by 0 bases, 8 bases remained unmatched. Per the germline V gene, CDR1 is SQVTM and CDR2 is ANQGSEA. CDR3 length equals 16 residues. The CDR3 bases are TGCAGCGTCGGATGGGGACAGGGGGCGATGAACACTGAAGCTTTCTTT. Protein: CSVGWGQGAMNTEAFF.

This clonotype was found a few times. V is TRBV2 and J is TRBJ1-2, with 8 bases fitting TRBD1. The CDR3 is 14 residues long. The V gene's germline CDR1 is SNHLY and CDR2 FYNNEI. V lost 4 bases to trimming and J lost 6 bases; unmatched junction nucleotides: 7. The CDR3 nucleotides are TGTGCCAGCAGTGTGGCCAGGGGGCTCAATGGCTACACCTTC. Protein product: CASSVARGLNGYTF.

V and J are TRBV19 and TRBJ1-1, with D maybe TRBD1 (5 bases). Germline CDR1 is LNHDA and CDR2 is SQIVND (reference sequence). Trimming cost V 3 bases and J 1 base, with 12 bases left between them. This CDR3 has 15 residues. CDR3 region: CASSIDSPTNTEAFF. CDR3 DNA sequence: TGTGCCAGTAGTATTGACAGCCCAACGAACACTGAAGCTTTCTTT.

This chain connects TRBV19 to TRBJ2-3; 7 bases map to TRBD1. There are 14 residues in the CDR3. The V and J ends lost 5 bases and 5 bases, in that order; junction bases with no gene match: 7. Germline lookup yields CDR1 LNHDA and CDR2 SQIVND (reference sequence). CDR3 sequence reads: CASSPAGGVDTQYF. Written as DNA, the CDR3 is TGTGCCAGTAGTCCAGCAGGGGGAGTAGATACGCAGTATTTT.

This clonotype was seen ten or more times. The chain carries TRBV4-1 and TRBJ2-2, with 11 positions matching TRBD1. V was pared by 1 base and J by 10 bases, with 8 bases of the junction left unmatched. This CDR3 has 16 residues. Germline CDR1 reads MGHRA; CDR2 reads YSYEKL. In DNA form, the CDR3 reads TGCGCCAGCAGCCAAGTCCGGGACAGGGGGTCTGAGGAGCTGTTTTTT. This sequence encodes CASSQVRDRGSEELFF.

The chain employs TRBV29-1 and TRBJ2-7; 7 bases align to TRBD2. This CDR3 comprises 15 residues. Germline assignment: CDR1 SQVTM and CDR2 ANQGSEA. V was pared by 6 bases and J by 5 bases, with 16 bases of the junction left unmatched. CDR3 nucleotide sequence: TGCAGCGTGCAACAATGGGGGGAGGGCCAGAACGAGCAGTACTTC. It specifies CSVQQWGEGQNEQYF.

This clonotype was counted between two and nine times. The J gene is TRBJ1-2, the V gene TRBV7-2, with a possible D match to TRBD1 (5 bases). Germline V gene lookup returns CDR1 SGHTA and CDR2 FQGNSA. The CDR3 totals 14 residues. The germline V and J ends were trimmed by 1 base and 2 bases, with 8 bases remaining between them. CDR3 bases: TGTGCCAGCAGCTTAGTCCAGGGAAACTATGGCTACACCTTC. It codes for CASSLVQGNYGYTF.

By proportion, this clonotype is medium-sized (0.01 to 0.1%). The CDR3 region is CSARNPFGSGELFF. The CDR3 nucleotides are TGCAGTGCTAGAAACCCTTTCGGGTCCGGGGAGCTGTTTTTT. This chain connects TRBV20-1 to TRBJ2-2; unclear D gene. The CDR3 contains 14 residues. V dropped 2 bases and J dropped 6 bases, with 13 bases sitting between them. CDR1 is DFQATT, CDR2 SNEGSKA, per germline (reference sequence).

This clonotype was seen only a few times. V is TRBV7-3 and J is TRBJ2-2; tentatively, D is TRBD1 or TRBD2 (5 bases each). V shed 6 bases and J shed 3 bases, with 8 bases lying between them. The CDR3 extends over 13 amino acids. Looked up from germline, CDR1 is SGHTA and CDR2 is FQGTGA. CDR3 amino acids: CASRQGDTGELFF. CDR3 coding DNA: TGTGCCAGCAGGCAGGGAGACACCGGGGAGCTGTTTTTT.

The chain couples TRBV20-1 to TRBJ2-7, with D perhaps TRBD1 or TRBD2 (6 bases each). The V gene's germline CDR1 is DFQATT and CDR2 SNEGSKA (reference sequence). Trimming cost V 7 bases and J 2 bases, with 15 bases left between them. The CDR3 consists of 13 residues. The CDR3 loop reads CSEPGDMTYEQYF. Written as DNA, the CDR3 is TGCAGTGAACCGGGGGACATGACCTACGAGCAGTACTTC.

J is TRBJ2-1 and V is TRBV29-1; tentative D call: TRBD1 (6 bases). The CDR3 runs to 14 residues. Trimming pared 6 bases from V and 9 bases from J, leaving 21 bases between. Germline V gene lookup returns CDR1 SQVTM and CDR2 ANQGSEA. The DNA for the CDR3 is TGCAGCGTCCTTGACAGGACCGGGGTCTTTGAGCAGTTCTTC. Protein: CSVLDRTGVFEQFF.